These T cell receptor beta chains were read from a single sample in a study of blood T cell repertoires in COVID-19. Data came from immunoSEQ multiplex PCR; TCRdb stores just in-frame clones and leaves some out. This sample has 270,000 or so clones, with around 88% found just once. The sequencing input was PBMCs or T cells enriched from blood (not recorded which). The receptors shown here come from a woman aged 35 to 49 with acute COVID-19. CDR3s leave out the opening cysteine and the closing phenylalanine or tryptophan.

TRBV28	ASRTGTGNEQY
TRBV27	ASRAGNNYGYT
TRBV16	ASSQVNRDRGVRGYT
TRBV27	ASSFGTGGNTEAF
TRBV7-2	ASSLDGLGGTNYGYT
TRBV9	ASSVGLAEYNEQF
TRBV29-1	SVVGGGELF
TRBV5-1	ASSLIQGQETQY
TRBV19	ASNVGRGNQPQH
TRBV28	ASSTPGGRMETQY
TRBV10-2	ASKGGVDTGELF